This TCR beta chain was sequenced in a study of cytomegalovirus exposure and HLA in healthy donors. Study-level information: The approximately 600 first-cohort repertoires shared a platform with the approximately 130 validation repertoires, as reported in a later analysis.

This CDR3 spans 14 amino acids. Germline V gene lookup returns CDR1 MNHNS and CDR2 SASEGT. V was pared by 7 bases and J by 4 bases, with 16 bases between. Overall study findings and caveats: High specificity and sensitivity for cytomegalovirus status were reported for the classifier.

In this sample, this clone turned up a few times. What it binds is unknown. Clones were read by immunoSEQ multiplex PCR, and TCRdb kept only the in-frame ones, dropping some. The data contain a few hundred thousand clones, less than 95% of them singletons. The chain couples TRBV6-1 to TRBJ1-1, with a tentative D call TRBD1 (6 bases). The sequence was collected from a woman aged 25-40 years in good health and CMV-seronegative. Sequencing input: PBMCs. For the CDR3, the DNA is TGTGCCAGCACCCGTGTGGGGGCGGGCACTGAAGCTTTCTTT. It yields the protein CASTRVGAGTEAFF.